The rows below give T cell receptor beta chains drawn from one sample of a study of vaccination and CD4 T cells after COVID-19. No antigens are known for them. One entry per CDR3 protein results from TCRdb running MiXCR on the PCR reads. The sample records approximately 19,000 distinct CDR3 sequences, 40% to 60% being singletons. Source: CD4+ T cells from blood, cultured in vitro, taken before SARS-CoV-2 vaccination. The receptors were sampled from a human donor who had recovered from COVID-19. The CDR3 runs from the conserved cysteine through the conserved F or W. Each record gives: D gene, clone size, V gene, J gene, CDR3 protein, CDR3 DNA. A D gene is named only where the DNA matches it firmly. Only part of the rows carry a size: once, few, many, or a class if the clone is expanded.

>NA|few|TRBV25-1|TRBJ2-2
CASSKRVGLAGELFF
TGTGCCAGCAGCAAAAGGGTGGGTCTCGCCGGGGAGCTGTTTTTT
>NA|NA|TRBV20-1|TRBJ2-1
CSARPPSGLQGYNEQFF
TGCAGTGCTAGGCCCCCGTCTGGACTCCAGGGCTACAATGAGCAGTTCTTC
>NA|NA|TRBV20-1|TRBJ1-5
CSARDYKQVNQPQHF
TGCAGTGCTAGAGACTACAAACAAGTCAATCAGCCCCAGCATTTT
>TRBD2|NA|TRBV5-1|TRBJ2-1
CASKGGYSGTYNEQFF
TGCGCCAGCAAAGGGGGATATAGCGGGACCTACAATGAGCAGTTCTTC
>NA|few|TRBV18|TRBJ1-1
CASSQRAGSTEAFF
TGTGCCAGCTCACAGCGGGCAGGGAGCACTGAAGCTTTCTTT
>NA|few|TRBV6-1|TRBJ1-2
CASMVRDTRSRDYTF
TGTGCCAGCATGGTTCGGGACACTCGATCGCGCGACTACACCTTC
>TRBD2|few|TRBV20-1|TRBJ2-3
CSARDLWASGPTGYTDTQYF
TGCAGTGCTAGAGATCTCTGGGCTAGCGGTCCCACCGGATACACAGATACGCAGTATTTT
>NA|NA|TRBV2|TRBJ2-5
CASSERTGQETQYF
TGTGCCAGCAGTGAACGAACAGGCCAAGAGACCCAGTACTTC
>NA|NA|TRBV10-3|TRBJ1-2
CAISAGVSHGYTF
TGTGCCATCAGTGCGGGGGTTTCCCATGGCTACACCTTC
>NA|NA|TRBV7-6|TRBJ2-7
CASSHNPSHEQYF
TGTGCCAGCAGCCATAATCCCTCCCACGAGCAGTACTTC
>NA|few|TRBV6-5|TRBJ1-5
CASSYRQGNQPQHF
TGTGCCAGCAGTTACAGACAGGGCAATCAGCCCCAGCATTTT
>NA|NA|TRBV6-2/TRBV6-3|TRBJ1-2
CASSSQSYGHTF
TGTGCCAGCAGTTCCCAAAGCTATGGCCACACCTTC
>TRBD2|NA|TRBV15|TRBJ2-5
CATSRTSGRRQETQYF
TGTGCCACCAGCCGTACTAGCGGGAGGAGGCAAGAGACCCAGTACTTC
>NA|few|TRBV6-5|TRBJ2-7
CASSYFSYEQYF
TGTGCCAGCAGTTACTTCTCCTACGAGCAGTACTTC
>NA|NA|TRBV19|TRBJ2-5
CASSPGGRRQETQYF
TGTGCCAGTTCCCCCGGGGGGCGGAGACAAGAGACCCAGTACTTC
>TRBD2|NA|TRBV19|TRBJ2-3
CASSIDLTSGRTQYF
TGTGCCAGTAGTATAGATCTGACTAGCGGGAGAACGCAGTATTTT
>TRBD1|NA|TRBV24-1|TRBJ2-7
CATEGQGAYEQYF
TGTGCCACCGAGGGACAGGGGGCTTACGAGCAGTACTTC
>NA|NA|TRBV19|TRBJ2-3
CASRGPWGTDTQYF
TGTGCCAGTAGGGGACCGTGGGGCACAGATACGCAGTATTTT
>NA|NA|TRBV27|TRBJ2-5
CASSSPPVRHLRETQYF
TGTGCCAGCAGTTCACCACCCGTCAGACATCTTAGGGAGACCCAGTACTTC
>NA|NA|TRBV6-2/TRBV6-3|TRBJ1-5
CASSYPFQPQHF
TGTGCCAGCAGTTACCCCTTTCAGCCCCAGCATTTT
>NA|few|TRBV2|TRBJ2-7
CASRGGSYEQYF
TGTGCCAGCAGAGGAGGGTCCTACGAGCAGTACTTC
>NA|few|TRBV19|TRBJ2-3
CASAEELRVDTQYF
TGTGCCAGCGCGGAGGAACTGAGGGTTGATACGCAGTATTTT
>TRBD1|NA|TRBV6-1|TRBJ1-5
CASTTGAINQPQHF
TGTGCCAGCACCACAGGGGCAATAAATCAGCCCCAGCATTTT
>TRBD2|few|TRBV6-1|TRBJ2-2
CASSGLAGGYIGELFF
TGTGCCAGTTCAGGACTAGCGGGAGGGTATATCGGGGAGCTGTTTTTT
>NA|once|TRBV28|TRBJ2-2
CASIPQGWSNTGELFF
TGTGCCAGCATCCCGCAGGGCTGGAGCAACACCGGGGAGCTGTTTTTT
>TRBD1|NA|TRBV6-1|TRBJ2-7
CASTTGQGAREQYF
TGTGCCAGCACCACTGGACAGGGGGCGAGGGAGCAGTACTTC
>TRBD1|NA|TRBV18|TRBJ1-1
CASSRGQGGYTEAFF
TGTGCCAGCTCACGCGGACAGGGGGGATACACTGAAGCTTTCTTT
>TRBD2|few|TRBV20-1|TRBJ2-2
CSARGTRWEPNTGELFF
TGCAGTGCTAGAGGGACTAGGTGGGAGCCTAACACCGGGGAGCTGTTTTTT
>TRBD1|NA|TRBV20-1|TRBJ2-2
CSARPGQAVTGELFF
TGCAGTGCTAGACCTGGACAGGCGGTCACCGGGGAGCTGTTTTTT
>TRBD1|few|TRBV2|TRBJ2-3
CASRGQPTDTQYF
TGTGCCAGCAGGGGACAGCCCACAGATACGCAGTATTTT
>TRBD2|NA|TRBV2|TRBJ2-1
CASSALAGGPSEQFF
TGTGCCAGCAGTGCTCTAGCGGGAGGGCCGTCCGAGCAGTTCTTC
>NA|NA|TRBV29-1|TRBJ1-2
CSVAKDSNYGYTF
TGCAGCGTTGCGAAGGACAGTAACTATGGCTACACCTTC
>NA|NA|TRBV28|TRBJ1-2
CASSSIDRPKHYGYTF
TGTGCCAGCAGTTCCATAGACAGGCCCAAGCACTATGGCTACACCTTC